This is a list of T cell receptor beta chains from one sample in a study of post-analysis software for immune sequencing data. Using its own MiXCR run on the PCR reads, TCRdb lists one record per CDR3 protein. Of fewer than 900,000 distinct CDR3 sequences listed, 46% were seen once; the top ten hold 4.9%. The source material was blood. Receptors were obtained from a girl between 10 and 17 years old with multiple sclerosis. Both conserved end residues are trimmed from each CDR3. Each record gives: V gene, clone size, J gene, CDR3 protein. Clone size is not always given. Where it is, it says once, few, many or a class for expanded clones.

V gene: TRBV7-2; clone size: .; J gene: TRBJ1-5; CDR3 protein: ASSLTTGMGQPQH
V gene: TRBV13; clone size: .; J gene: TRBJ2-5; CDR3 protein: ASSLVGGPQETQY
V gene: TRBV24-1; clone size: few; J gene: TRBJ2-7; CDR3 protein: ATSLGLDQLACHEQY
V gene: TRBV4-3; clone size: .; J gene: TRBJ2-5; CDR3 protein: ASSQDLRQETQY
V gene: TRBV12-3/TRBV12-4; clone size: .; J gene: TRBJ2-5; CDR3 protein: ASSTRQGASQETQY
V gene: TRBV20-1; clone size: .; J gene: TRBJ1-2; CDR3 protein: SARVGLYGYT
V gene: TRBV28; clone size: few; J gene: TRBJ2-5; CDR3 protein: ASSTRGPYGQY
V gene: TRBV7-9; clone size: .; J gene: TRBJ1-1; CDR3 protein: ASKTGVNTEAF
V gene: TRBV20-1; clone size: .; J gene: TRBJ2-1; CDR3 protein: SATRQADPYNEQF
V gene: TRBV20-1; clone size: few; J gene: TRBJ2-1; CDR3 protein: SVPGQGGYNEQF
V gene: TRBV12-3/TRBV12-4; clone size: few; J gene: TRBJ1-2; CDR3 protein: ASSIGTALYGYT
V gene: TRBV9; clone size: few; J gene: TRBJ2-1; CDR3 protein: ASSDLGGDEQF
V gene: TRBV4-2; clone size: few; J gene: TRBJ2-6; CDR3 protein: ASSQEGYFSGANVLT
V gene: TRBV5-5; clone size: few; J gene: TRBJ2-6; CDR3 protein: ASTHGAGGISGANVLT
V gene: TRBV7-9; clone size: .; J gene: TRBJ2-5; CDR3 protein: ASSPTTLAGEETQY
V gene: TRBV6-5; clone size: .; J gene: TRBJ2-1; CDR3 protein: ASSSQGAGGNEQF
V gene: TRBV29-1; clone size: .; J gene: TRBJ2-4; CDR3 protein: SVEDWQGKEENIQY
V gene: TRBV6-5; clone size: .; J gene: TRBJ2-1; CDR3 protein: ASRRTSGSIYNEQF
V gene: TRBV12-3/TRBV12-4; clone size: .; J gene: TRBJ2-5; CDR3 protein: ASSRSETQY
V gene: TRBV7-9; clone size: .; J gene: TRBJ2-7; CDR3 protein: ASSESASYEQY
V gene: TRBV6-5; clone size: .; J gene: TRBJ1-2; CDR3 protein: ASSYFGTTGGYT
V gene: TRBV30; clone size: .; J gene: TRBJ1-1; CDR3 protein: AWSLGMNTEAF
V gene: TRBV27; clone size: once; J gene: TRBJ2-1; CDR3 protein: ASSSRLAGGFEQF
V gene: TRBV20-1; clone size: .; J gene: TRBJ1-1; CDR3 protein: SAARGTEAF
V gene: TRBV28; clone size: .; J gene: TRBJ2-4; CDR3 protein: ASSSPLGAKNIQY
V gene: TRBV19; clone size: .; J gene: TRBJ1-4; CDR3 protein: ASSDRTFYEKLF
V gene: TRBV20-1; clone size: .; J gene: TRBJ2-7; CDR3 protein: SASSTSGGYNEQY
V gene: TRBV20-1; clone size: .; J gene: TRBJ2-5; CDR3 protein: SARDGGAQETQY
V gene: TRBV10-3; clone size: .; J gene: TRBJ2-3; CDR3 protein: AISESGTGGQDTQY
V gene: TRBV5-1; clone size: .; J gene: TRBJ2-7; CDR3 protein: ASSSGRGNDEQY
V gene: TRBV6-2/TRBV6-3; clone size: .; J gene: TRBJ2-7; CDR3 protein: ASSHKTDSSYEQY
V gene: TRBV3-1; clone size: .; J gene: TRBJ1-5; CDR3 protein: ASSRTDDQPQH
V gene: TRBV15; clone size: .; J gene: TRBJ2-7; CDR3 protein: ATSSSRSSLYEQY
V gene: TRBV7-9; clone size: few; J gene: TRBJ1-5; CDR3 protein: ACSGDRDSNQPQH
V gene: TRBV12-3/TRBV12-4; clone size: few; J gene: TRBJ1-2; CDR3 protein: ASSRTGGINYGYT
V gene: TRBV2; clone size: .; J gene: TRBJ2-3; CDR3 protein: ASIPGLPSTDTQY
V gene: TRBV6-2/TRBV6-3; clone size: .; J gene: TRBJ2-7; CDR3 protein: ASSYGTSGSTEQY
V gene: TRBV29-1; clone size: .; J gene: TRBJ1-1; CDR3 protein: SVFSPNTEAF
V gene: TRBV29-1; clone size: few; J gene: TRBJ2-1; CDR3 protein: SVEDRVANEQF
V gene: TRBV6-1; clone size: .; J gene: TRBJ2-7; CDR3 protein: ATEPLYEQY
V gene: TRBV7-9; clone size: few; J gene: TRBJ1-1; CDR3 protein: ASSPTPGTGVNTEAF
V gene: TRBV4-2; clone size: few; J gene: .; CDR3 protein: ASSNTSGVTYEQY
V gene: TRBV24-1; clone size: .; J gene: TRBJ2-5; CDR3 protein: ATSDHQETQY
V gene: TRBV13; clone size: .; J gene: TRBJ2-7; CDR3 protein: ASSLEDASYEQY
V gene: TRBV10-3; clone size: .; J gene: .; CDR3 protein: AIRERDRAYEQY
V gene: TRBV2; clone size: many; J gene: TRBJ1-5; CDR3 protein: ASSPQGGLGNQPQH
V gene: TRBV6-5; clone size: .; J gene: .; CDR3 protein: ASSPLGLAGGEQY
V gene: TRBV11-2; clone size: .; J gene: TRBJ1-4; CDR3 protein: ASSLFLQGDKLF
V gene: TRBV4-1; clone size: .; J gene: TRBJ2-3; CDR3 protein: ASSHYGQDAPDTQY
V gene: TRBV6-6; clone size: few; J gene: .; CDR3 protein: ASSYFGQGGETQY
V gene: TRBV6-5; clone size: .; J gene: TRBJ2-7; CDR3 protein: ASSYSPMRLAYLEGEQY